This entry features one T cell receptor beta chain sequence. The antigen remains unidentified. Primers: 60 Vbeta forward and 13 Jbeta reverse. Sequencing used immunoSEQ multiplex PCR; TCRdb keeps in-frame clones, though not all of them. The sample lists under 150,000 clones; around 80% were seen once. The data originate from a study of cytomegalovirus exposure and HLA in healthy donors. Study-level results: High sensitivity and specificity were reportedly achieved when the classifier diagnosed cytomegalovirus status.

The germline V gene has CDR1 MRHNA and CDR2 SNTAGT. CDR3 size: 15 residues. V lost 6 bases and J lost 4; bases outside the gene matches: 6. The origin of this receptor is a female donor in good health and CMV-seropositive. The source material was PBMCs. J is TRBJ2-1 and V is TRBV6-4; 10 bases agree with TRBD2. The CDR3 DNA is TGTGCCAGCAGATTATCTAGCGGGGGTTACAATGAGCAGTTCTTC. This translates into CASRLSSGGYNEQFF.